This is a list of T cell receptor beta chains from one sample in a study of Graves' ophthalmopathy and Graves' hyperthyroidism. TCRdb fed the multiplex PCR reads into MiXCR, producing one record per CDR3 protein. The sample has around 1,000,000 distinct CDR3 sequences; about 40% are singletons. Sequencing was done on a sample of peripheral blood or thyroid tissue (not recorded which). The source of these receptors is an adult man with Graves' hyperthyroidism. CDR3s include the opening cysteine and the closing phenylalanine or tryptophan. Fields, in order: D gene, V gene, J gene, clone size, CDR3 DNA, CDR3 protein. A D gene is named only where the DNA matches it firmly. Size tells how often a clone was seen (once, few, many) or the class of an expanded clone, and some rows leave it out.

-	TRBV7-3	TRBJ2-5	once	TGCGCCAGCAGCCAAGAGGCGACAGGAGGGGAGACCCAGTACTTC	CASSQEATGGETQYF
TRBD1	TRBV25-1	TRBJ1-6	many	TGTGCCAGCAGCTGGGGCAGGGGGAGCTCCTATAATTCACCCCTCCACTTT	CASSWGRGSSYNSPLHF
TRBD1	TRBV29-1	TRBJ2-7	-	TGCAGCGCCCAGTCCGGGACAGGTGTCTACGAGCAGTACTTC	CSAQSGTGVYEQYF
-	TRBV18	TRBJ1-5	-	TGTGCCAGCTCACTCGTCCGGCTTTCTAATCAGCCCCAGCATTTT	CASSLVRLSNQPQHF
-	TRBV28	TRBJ2-7	few	TGTGCCAGCAGCCGGGGGCCTCCCTACGAGCAGTACTTC	CASSRGPPYEQYF
-	TRBV27	TRBJ2-7	few	TGTGCCAGCAGTTTATTCCGGGCCTCTGGGCCCTACGAGCAGTACTTC	CASSLFRASGPYEQYF
TRBD1	TRBV9	TRBJ2-5	-	TGTGCCAGCAGCGTAGATGGGACAGGGGGAGGTACTAGAGGGACCCAGTACTTC	CASSVDGTGGGTRGTQYF
-	TRBV6-5	TRBJ1-1	few	TGTGCCAGCAGTTACTCAGGCGGAGGGCCGAACACTGAAGCTTTCTTT	CASSYSGGGPNTEAFF
-	TRBV20-1	TRBJ2-5	-	TGCAGTGCTAGGGGGGGACAGACCCACCAAGAGACCCAGTACTTC	CSARGGQTHQETQYF
-	TRBV5-1	TRBJ2-1	-	TGCGCCAGCAGCTTGGCCAGTTTGGCAGGGAGGATAGATGAGCAGTTCTTC	CASSLASLAGRIDEQFF
-	TRBV7-2	TRBJ1-5	-	TGTGCCAGCAGCTTACGAAGGGGCGGAGGGGGCAATCAGCCCCAGCATTTT	CASSLRRGGGGNQPQHF
-	TRBV25-1	TRBJ2-7	once	TGTGACAGCGGACCCTACGAGCAGTACTTC	CDSGPYEQYF
-	TRBV10-3	TRBJ2-7	many	TGTGCCAGCAGTGTCGCCCTCGAGCAGTACTTC	CASSVALEQYF
-	TRBV12-3/TRBV12-4	TRBJ1-1	-	TGTGCCAGCGGTTTCGGGGGCGGCACTGAAGCTTTCTTT	CASGFGGGTEAFF
TRBD1	TRBV10-3	TRBJ1-2	-	TGTGCCATCAAAAAAGACAGGGGCGAGTCGGATGGCTACACCTTC	CAIKKDRGESDGYTF
TRBD1	TRBV20-1	TRBJ1-2	-	TGCAGTGCTAGCAGGGACAGGGGGTCTGGCTACACCTTC	CSASRDRGSGYTF
-	TRBV12-3/TRBV12-4	TRBJ1-3	many	TGTGCCAGCAGCTCTAGAAACACCATATATTTT	CASSSRNTIYF
-	TRBV7-9	TRBJ2-7	few	TGTGCCAGCAGTTTTGGGGAGGCCACCTACGAGCAGTACTTC	CASSFGEATYEQYF
-	TRBV10-2	TRBJ2-7	-	TGCGCCAGCAGTGCCGGACGGTGGTACGAGCAGTACTTC	CASSAGRWYEQYF
-	TRBV29-1	TRBJ1-1	-	TGCAGCGTTGAGGAGGGAGTGGTTGAAGCTTTCTTT	CSVEEGVVEAFF
-	TRBV2	TRBJ2-5	many	TGTGCCAGCAGTGGGGCAGGCCTGGGCCAAGAGACCCAGTACTTC	CASSGAGLGQETQYF
-	TRBV7-9	TRBJ2-5	many	TGTGCCAGCAGGGGAGGACGGGCCCAAGAGACCCAGTACTTC	CASRGGRAQETQYF
TRBD2	TRBV2	TRBJ2-7	many	TGTGCCAGCAGCATGGGACTAGCGGCCTTATACGAGCAGTACTTC	CASSMGLAALYEQYF
-	TRBV4-3	TRBJ1-6	few	TGCGCCAGCAGCCTTCGCATCACGGGAAACTCCTATAATTCACCCCTCCACTTT	CASSLRITGNSYNSPLHF
TRBD1	TRBV6-1	TRBJ1-5	-	TGTGCCAACTCCGGGACAGGGGAAGTCGAGACCCAGCATTTT	CANSGTGEVETQHF
-	TRBV7-6	TRBJ1-3	many	TGTGCCAGCAGCTTAGTAGGGGCAGGAGACTCTGGAAACACCATATATTTT	CASSLVGAGDSGNTIYF
-	TRBV12-5	TRBJ1-3	few	TGTGCTAGTGGCGACGCGGGCGCTGGAAACACCATATATTTT	CASGDAGAGNTIYF
TRBD2	TRBV12-3/TRBV12-4	TRBJ2-7	many	TGTGCCAGCAGACCTAGCGGGAGAAGCTACGAGCAGTACTTC	CASRPSGRSYEQYF
TRBD1	TRBV13	TRBJ2-7	many	TGTGCCAGCAGCGGACAGGGGGCGTGGGTGCAGTACTTC	CASSGQGAWVQYF
TRBD1	TRBV25-1	TRBJ1-6	once	TGTGCCAGCAGTCCTCGACAGGGTTCCGGTAATTCACCCCTCCACTTT	CASSPRQGSGNSPLHF
TRBD1	TRBV7-9	TRBJ1-5	many	TGTGCCAGCAGCTTTGTGGGACAGGGGTCCGAGAGGCCCCAGCATTTT	CASSFVGQGSERPQHF
TRBD1	TRBV2	TRBJ1-6	-	TGTGCCAGCAGTTTCGGACAGGGTACGTCACCCCTCCACTTT	CASSFGQGTSPLHF
-	TRBV7-9	TRBJ2-5	many	TGTGCCAGCAGCGCCATGGAGACCCAGTACTTC	CASSAMETQYF
TRBD1	TRBV6-5	TRBJ2-7	few	TGTGCCAGCAGGGACAGGGTCTGGGGGTACGAGCAGTACTTC	CASRDRVWGYEQYF
TRBD1	TRBV25-1	TRBJ1-2	-	TGTGCCAGCAGTGCCTCCGGGACAGGGCACCTTTATGGCTACACCTTC	CASSASGTGHLYGYTF
TRBD2	TRBV7-9	TRBJ2-5	-	TGTGCCAGCACTAAGGCGGGAGGCCCCATGGAGACCCAGTACTTC	CASTKAGGPMETQYF
-	TRBV10-3	TRBJ2-7	many	TGTGCCATCATGGAGTCCCTCGGCGCTTCTTACGAGCAGTACTTC	CAIMESLGASYEQYF
TRBD1	TRBV20-1	TRBJ1-6	many	TGCAGTGCTAGATACATGACAGGGGGGAATTCACCCCTCCACTTT	CSARYMTGGNSPLHF
TRBD1	TRBV14	TRBJ2-7	many	TGTGCCAGCAGCCAAGGGACAGGGACAGGGTATATGAGCTCCTACGAGCAGTACTTC	CASSQGTGTGYMSSYEQYF
-	TRBV24-1	TRBJ2-6	many	TGTGCCACGGAGGTCCCTGGGGCCAACGTCCTGACTTTC	CATEVPGANVLTF
-	TRBV19	TRBJ2-6	many	TGTGCCAGTAGTATAGTTAAGGCGGGTTACTCTGGGGCCAACGTCCTGACTTTC	CASSIVKAGYSGANVLTF